This TCR beta chain was retrieved from a study of blood T cell repertoires in COVID-19. Looking at the study overall: Whether acute or convalescent, the COVID-19 samples came from the United States, Italy and Spain. The cDNA or gDNA used as material had been derived from T cells, B-cell-depleted T cells, or PBMCs.

Looked up from germline, CDR1 is SEHNR and CDR2 is FQNEAQ (reference sequence). CDR3 length: 14 amino acids. Trimming removed 4 bases at V and 5 bases at J, with 11 bases between. In the authors' methods: Reference gene primer amplification gave nucleated cell count estimates. Sequencing used immunoSEQ multiplex PCR; TCRdb keeps in-frame clones, though not all of them. The V and J calls and clone size are taken from that table; D and trimming were inferred from the DNA. In the table there are more than 300,000 clones, about 89% of which are singletons. The chain couples TRBV7-9 to TRBJ1-4, with TRBD1 as a possible D gene (5 bases). Sequences were obtained from peripheral blood. The sequence was collected from a man aged 18 to 29 who had recovered from COVID-19. CDR3 amino acids: CASSYRQFNEKLFF. CDR3 nucleotide sequence: TGTGCCAGCAGCTATAGACAGTTCAATGAAAAACTGTTTTTT.